One and the same sample provided the 31 T cell receptor beta chains below, sequenced in a study of blood T cell repertoires in COVID-19. Some clones are missing from TCRdb's copy, which holds only in-frame ones; the method was immunoSEQ multiplex PCR. Here the sample spans about 210,000 clones, 81% being singletons. The sample taken for sequencing was PBMCs or T cells enriched from blood (not recorded which). These receptor sequences come from a woman between 50 and 59 years old with acute COVID-19.

The chain couples TRBV7-9 to TRBJ1-3; no reliable D call. This CDR3 comprises 15 residues. The germline V gene encodes CDR1 SEHNR and CDR2 FQNEAQ (reference sequence). Between the trimmed V and J ends, which lost 2 bases and 4 bases, there was a span of 12 bases. The CDR3 reads CASSLLVGLGNTIYF. Written as DNA, the CDR3 is TGTGCCAGCAGCTTATTGGTGGGCCTCGGAAACACCATATATTTT.

The V call is TRBV4-3, the J call TRBJ2-5; maybe TRBD2 (5 bases). V lost 4 bases and J lost 5, with 11 bases in between. Germline CDR1 LGHNA, CDR2 YSLEER. The CDR3 contains 13 residues. Written as DNA, the CDR3 is TGCGCCAGCAGCCCCCTTCGAGGGGAGACCCAGTACTTC. Protein: CASSPLRGETQYF.

The V gene is TRBV6-2 or TRBV6-3, the J gene TRBJ2-7, with D possibly TRBD2 on 6 matching bases. CDR3 length: 17 amino acids. V dropped 5 bases and J dropped 3 bases, with 23 bases sitting between them. Germline-derived CDR1 and CDR2 are MNHEY and SVGEGT. This CDR3 reads CASSASPRGGWIYEQYF. CDR3 nucleotides: TGTGCCAGCAGTGCTAGTCCGAGGGGAGGTTGGATCTACGAGCAGTACTTC.

The gene calls are TRBV6-1 and TRBJ2-7, with D perhaps TRBD1 (6 bases). Trimming removed 1 base at V and 3 bases at J, with 13 bases between. The CDR3 runs to 15 residues. Germline CDR1 reads MNHNS; CDR2 reads SASEGT. The CDR3 bases are TGTGCCAGCAGTGAAGAGACAGGAGCTAGCTACGAGCAGTACTTC. Its protein product is CASSEETGASYEQYF.

The chain is built from TRBV29-1 and TRBJ2-1; D perhaps matches TRBD2 (6 bases). CDR3 length: 14 residues. With 4 bases removed from V and 4 bases from J, the gap between germline ends came to 14 bases. Germline CDR1 SQVTM, CDR2 ANQGSEA. The CDR3: CSVGGGVSYNEQFF. The CDR3 nucleotides are TGCAGCGTTGGTGGCGGGGTGTCTTACAATGAGCAGTTCTTC.

There are a few counts of this clone. The chain joins TRBV7-2 to TRBJ2-7; TRBD2 matches 9 bases. Trimming cost V 5 bases and J 2 bases; bases outside gene matches: 7. This CDR3 has 15 residues. CDR1 and CDR2 from the germline V gene are SGHTA and FQGNSA. The CDR3 nucleotides read TGTGCCAGCAGCCTAGGGGCTAGCGGGACCTACGAGCAGTACTTC. This codes for CASSLGASGTYEQYF.

J is TRBJ2-1 and V is TRBV5-1, with 10 positions matching TRBD2. With 3 bases clipped from V and 4 bases from J, the junction kept 7 bases outside the gene matches. The CDR3 runs to 16 residues. Germline V gives CDR1 SGHRS, CDR2 YFSETQ. The CDR3 here is CASSSAGTSVYNEQFF. The CDR3 DNA sequence: TGCGCCAGCAGCTCGGCCGGGACTAGCGTGTACAATGAGCAGTTCTTC. Filled out from reference TRBV5-1 and TRBJ2-1, the complete variable domain reads KAGVTQTPRYLIKTRGQQVTLSCSPISGHRSVSWYQQTPGQGLQFLFEYFSETQRNKGNFPGRFSGRQFSNSRSEMNVSTLELGDSALYLCASSSAGTSVYNEQFFGPGTRLTVL.

This chain links TRBV19 with TRBJ2-2; 12 bases map to TRBD2. V gave up 2 bases and J gave up 1 base; unmatched junction bases: 2. CDR3 length equals 17 residues. CDR1 is LNHDA, CDR2 SQIVND, per germline (reference sequence). The CDR3 DNA reads TGTGCCAGTAGTATAACGACTAGCGGGGGGAACACCGGGGAGCTGTTTTTT. It codes for CASSITTSGGNTGELFF.

V usage is TRBV9 and J usage is TRBJ2-3, with a possible D match to TRBD1 (5 bases). Germline assignment: CDR1 SGDLS and CDR2 YYNGEE. The CDR3 totals 14 residues. V lost 2 bases and J 0 bases, leaving 7 bases between the germline ends. CDR3 protein: CASSVTASTDTQYF. CDR3 DNA sequence: TGTGCCAGCAGCGTGACAGCTAGCACAGATACGCAGTATTTT.

The rearrangement links TRBV5-6 to TRBJ2-7, with 10 bases fitting TRBD2. Germline V lookup: CDR1 SGHDT, CDR2 YYEEEE. The CDR3 sequence is 14 residues long. V shed 2 bases and J 3 bases; nucleotides not matched to a gene: 2. DNA of the CDR3: TGTGCCAGCAGCTTAGGGACTAGCGACTACGAGCAGTACTTC. It yields the protein CASSLGTSDYEQYF. The full variable domain, its missing parts supplied by reference TRBV5-6 and TRBJ2-7, is DAGVTQSPTHLIKTRGQQVTLRCSPKSGHDTVSWYQQALGQGPQFIFQYYEEEERQRGNFPDRFSGHQFPNYSSELNVNALLLGDSALYLCASSLGTSDYEQYFGPGTRLTVT.

The chain has TRBV5-4 and TRBJ2-1, with 8 positions matching TRBD1. The trim removed 4 bases at V and 4 bases at J, leaving 7 bases unmatched. Germline CDR1 reads SGHNT; CDR2 reads YYREEE (reference sequence). The CDR3 loop spans 15 amino acids. CDR3 coding DNA: TGTGCCAGCAGCCCAGGGACAGGCGCATACAATGAGCAGTTCTTC. Protein: CASSPGTGAYNEQFF.

The V gene is TRBV3-1 (or the pseudogene TRBV3-2), the J gene TRBJ2-3; D gene ambiguous. The CDR3 is 15 residues long. With 6 bases removed from V and 0 bases from J, the gap between germline ends came to 13 bases. Germline V gene data show CDR1 as LGHDT and CDR2 as YNNKEL (reference sequence). CDR3 DNA: TGTGCCAGCAGTAAGAGTTCTTCGAGCACAGATACGCAGTATTTT. This encodes CASSKSSSSTDTQYF.

J is TRBJ1-5 and V is TRBV19, with 11 bases aligning to TRBD1. The CDR3 sequence is 17 residues long. Germline CDR1 reads LNHDA; CDR2 reads SQIVND (reference sequence). The J segment lost 5 bases and the V segment lost 5 bases, leaving 11 bases of the junction unmatched. CDR3 coding DNA: TGTGCCAGTAGTTCCCGGGACAGGGGGTTGGTTTATCAGCCCCAGCATTTT. This gives the protein CASSSRDRGLVYQPQHF.

The chain joins TRBV29-1 to TRBJ2-1, with a tentative D call TRBD2 (6 bases). Trimming cost V 3 bases and J 4 bases, with 13 bases left between them. This CDR3 region has 14 residues. Germline assignment: CDR1 SQVTM and CDR2 ANQGSEA. The CDR3 protein is CSVDLEGPYNEQFF. In DNA, the CDR3 is TGCAGCGTTGACTTGGAGGGCCCTTACAATGAGCAGTTCTTC.

The chain has TRBV13 and TRBJ2-5; 11 bases are shared with TRBD2. The CDR3 is made up of 17 amino acids. V lost 4 bases to trimming and J lost 5 bases; unmatched junction nucleotides: 12. Germline V CDR1 and CDR2: PRHDT, FYEKMQ (reference sequence). The CDR3 coding sequence is TGTGCCAGCAGCTCAAGAGAACTAGCGGGGGCGGAGGAGACCCAGTACTTC. Its protein is CASSSRELAGAEETQYF. Full variable domain (remainder filled in from reference TRBV13 and TRBJ2-5): AAGVIQSPRHLIKEKRETATLKCYPIPRHDTVYWYQQGPGQDPQFLISFYEKMQSDKGSIPDRFSAQQFSDYHSELNMSSLELGDSALYFCASSSRELAGAEETQYFGPGTRLLVL.

A few counts support this clone. The V gene is TRBV28, the J gene TRBJ1-1, with D hard to call. In germline, CDR1 is MDHEN, CDR2 SYDVKM. With 8 bases removed from V and 1 base from J, the gap between germline ends came to 5 bases. The CDR3 consists of 11 residues. The CDR3 nucleotides are TGTGCCAGCGGCAGGAACACTGAAGCTTTCTTT. This encodes CASGRNTEAFF.

The V gene is TRBV6-6, the J gene TRBJ2-2; 7 positions agree with TRBD2. V lost 5 bases and J lost 1; bases outside the gene matches: 10. Germline CDR1 and CDR2: MNHNY and SVGAGI (reference sequence). This CDR3 is built from 17 residues. In nucleotides, the CDR3 is TGTGCCAGCAGTCCCCCCCGGGCGGGGGTGAACACCGGGGAGCTGTTTTTT. It yields the protein CASSPPRAGVNTGELFF.

The count of this clone is one. The V call is TRBV27, the J call TRBJ1-2, with 9 positions matching TRBD1. This CDR3 region has 14 residues. After removal of 4 bases from V and 7 bases from J, the junction contained 7 bases not matched to a gene. Germline values: CDR1 MNHEY, CDR2 SMNVEV (reference sequence). CDR3 coding DNA: TGTGCCAGCAGTTCTCCGACAGGGGGAGGTGGCTACACCTTC. It is translated as CASSSPTGGGGYTF.

V usage is TRBV7-5 and J usage is TRBJ2-2; the tabulated D call, TRBD2, remains unverified against the DNA. TRBV7-5 is a pseudogene. The CDR3 extends over 16 amino acids. In nucleotides, the CDR3 is TGTGTCAGAAGCTTATGGCGGGTAACGAACACCGGGGAGCTGTTTTTT. It codes for CVRSLWRVTNTGELFF.

This chain connects TRBV29-1 to TRBJ2-4; the D gene is possibly TRBD1 (5 bases). The CDR3 covers 17 residues. The V gene's germline CDR1 is SQVTM and CDR2 ANQGSEA. Trimming removed 6 bases from V and 2 bases from J, with 23 bases in between. In DNA form, the CDR3 reads TGCAGCGTGATCAGTTTGGGGCAGGGTGTGTCCAAAAACATTCAGTACTTC. It encodes CSVISLGQGVSKNIQYF.

This clone was seen more than once but under ten times. This chain links TRBV19 with TRBJ1-6; D unclear. V lost 6 bases to trimming and J lost 8 bases, with 8 bases between them. CDR1 LNHDA and CDR2 SQIVND come from the germline V gene (reference sequence). This CDR3 comprises 12 residues. CDR3 amino acids: CASSPRDSPLHF. Written as DNA, the CDR3 is TGTGCCAGTAGCCCCCGGGATTCACCCCTCCACTTT. Full variable domain (outside the CDR3, taken from reference TRBV19 and TRBJ1-6): DGGITQSPKYLFRKEGQNVTLSCEQNLNHDAMYWYRQDPGQGLRLIYYSQIVNDFQKGDIAEGYSVSREKKESFPLTVTSAQKNPTAFYLCASSPRDSPLHFGNGTRLTVT.

The rearrangement joins TRBV7-2 to TRBJ2-3; 7 bases are a match to TRBD1. Per germline, CDR1 SGHTA and CDR2 FQGNSA. This CDR3 has 13 residues. Losses at the gene ends were 7 bases for V and 1 base for J; bases not matched to a gene: 2. CDR3 amino acids: CASKDRRTDTQYF. The DNA of the CDR3 is TGTGCCAGCAAGGACAGGCGCACAGATACGCAGTATTTT.

The chain combines TRBV27 with TRBJ2-7, with D perhaps TRBD2 (5 bases). CDR3 length: 13 residues. V lost 6 bases, J lost 4 bases, and 13 bases lay in between. In germline, CDR1 is MNHEY, CDR2 SMNVEV (reference sequence). CDR3: CASSPLRGYEQYF. DNA of the CDR3: TGTGCCAGCAGCCCCCTTCGGGGATACGAGCAGTACTTC.

DNA of the CDR3: TGTGCCAGCAGTGCTTATAGCGGGGGGCGCACAGATACGCAGTATTTT. This encodes CASSAYSGGRTDTQYF. The chain links TRBV28 to TRBJ2-3, with 10 bases that match TRBD2. Germline lookup yields CDR1 MDHEN and CDR2 SYDVKM. V was pared by 5 bases and J by 1 base, with 6 bases of the junction left unmatched. The CDR3 contains 16 residues.

This clone was seen a handful of times. This chain joins TRBV14 and TRBJ2-7; D may be TRBD1 (5 bases). Trimming left V 0 bases short and J 1 base short, with 10 bases between. The CDR3 is 15 residues long. The germline CDR1 and CDR2 sequences are SGHDN and FVKESK. CDR3 loop: CASSQDQGRSYEQYF. The CDR3 nucleotides read TGTGCCAGCAGCCAAGACCAGGGCAGGTCCTACGAGCAGTACTTC.

This chain connects TRBV27 to TRBJ2-1, with D possibly matching TRBD1 (7 bases). Germline CDR1 and CDR2: MNHEY and SMNVEV (reference sequence). V lost 5 bases to trimming and J lost 1 base, with 15 bases between them. The CDR3 sequence is 16 residues long. In DNA form, the CDR3 reads TGTGCCAGCAGTCGAGGAGGGGGCAGGTCCTACAATGAGCAGTTCTTC. Translating gives CASSRGGGRSYNEQFF.

A few counts support this clone. The chain employs TRBV9 and TRBJ2-7; TRBD2 might be the D (5 bases). V lost 2 bases to trimming and J lost 5 bases, with 14 bases between them. The CDR3 runs 14 residues. CDR1 is SGDLS, CDR2 YYNGEE, per germline. CDR3: CASSVLPNGNEQYF. In DNA, the CDR3 is TGTGCCAGCAGCGTGCTGCCCAACGGGAACGAGCAGTACTTC.

The chain uses TRBV3-1 (or the pseudogene TRBV3-2) and TRBJ2-7; possible D gene TRBD2, 5 bases. Per germline, CDR1 LGHDT and CDR2 YNNKEL (reference sequence). This CDR3 is built from 14 residues. Trimming removed 5 bases from V and 0 bases from J, with 11 bases in between. The CDR3 loop is CASSRAVGSYEQYF. CDR3 DNA sequence: TGTGCCAGCAGCAGAGCGGTTGGCTCCTACGAGCAGTACTTC.

The chain combines TRBV5-4 with TRBJ2-5; D is unresolved. Germline CDR1 reads SGHNT; CDR2 reads YYREEE (reference sequence). This CDR3 has 14 amino acids. The germline V and J ends were trimmed by 2 bases and 5 bases, with 13 bases remaining between them. This CDR3 is CASSFDIGEETQYF. Written as DNA, the CDR3 is TGTGCCAGCAGCTTCGACATTGGCGAGGAGACCCAGTACTTC.

Concerning this clone: The identical CDR3 is also encoded by other nucleotide sequences in the sample. The CDR3 is CASSRRGANEQYF. The CDR3 DNA reads TGTGCCAGCAGCCGGCGGGGGGCGAACGAGCAGTACTTC. The chain combines TRBV3-1 (or the pseudogene TRBV3-2) with TRBJ2-7; 8 bases are shared with TRBD2. Trimming at V came to 4 bases and at J to 5 bases, leaving 4 bases not matched to a gene. Germline V CDR1 and CDR2: LGHDT, YNNKEL (reference sequence). The CDR3 is 13 amino acids.

The CDR3 DNA follows: TGTGCCAGCAGCTTAAATTTAGCTAATGACTATGGCTACACCTTC. It is translated as CASSLNLANDYGYTF. The chain couples TRBV7-2 to TRBJ1-2, with no clear D. The CDR3 contains 15 residues. Germline V gene sequence: CDR1 SGHTA, CDR2 FQGNSA. The V end lost 2 bases, the J end lost 3 bases, and 13 bases lay between the germline ends.